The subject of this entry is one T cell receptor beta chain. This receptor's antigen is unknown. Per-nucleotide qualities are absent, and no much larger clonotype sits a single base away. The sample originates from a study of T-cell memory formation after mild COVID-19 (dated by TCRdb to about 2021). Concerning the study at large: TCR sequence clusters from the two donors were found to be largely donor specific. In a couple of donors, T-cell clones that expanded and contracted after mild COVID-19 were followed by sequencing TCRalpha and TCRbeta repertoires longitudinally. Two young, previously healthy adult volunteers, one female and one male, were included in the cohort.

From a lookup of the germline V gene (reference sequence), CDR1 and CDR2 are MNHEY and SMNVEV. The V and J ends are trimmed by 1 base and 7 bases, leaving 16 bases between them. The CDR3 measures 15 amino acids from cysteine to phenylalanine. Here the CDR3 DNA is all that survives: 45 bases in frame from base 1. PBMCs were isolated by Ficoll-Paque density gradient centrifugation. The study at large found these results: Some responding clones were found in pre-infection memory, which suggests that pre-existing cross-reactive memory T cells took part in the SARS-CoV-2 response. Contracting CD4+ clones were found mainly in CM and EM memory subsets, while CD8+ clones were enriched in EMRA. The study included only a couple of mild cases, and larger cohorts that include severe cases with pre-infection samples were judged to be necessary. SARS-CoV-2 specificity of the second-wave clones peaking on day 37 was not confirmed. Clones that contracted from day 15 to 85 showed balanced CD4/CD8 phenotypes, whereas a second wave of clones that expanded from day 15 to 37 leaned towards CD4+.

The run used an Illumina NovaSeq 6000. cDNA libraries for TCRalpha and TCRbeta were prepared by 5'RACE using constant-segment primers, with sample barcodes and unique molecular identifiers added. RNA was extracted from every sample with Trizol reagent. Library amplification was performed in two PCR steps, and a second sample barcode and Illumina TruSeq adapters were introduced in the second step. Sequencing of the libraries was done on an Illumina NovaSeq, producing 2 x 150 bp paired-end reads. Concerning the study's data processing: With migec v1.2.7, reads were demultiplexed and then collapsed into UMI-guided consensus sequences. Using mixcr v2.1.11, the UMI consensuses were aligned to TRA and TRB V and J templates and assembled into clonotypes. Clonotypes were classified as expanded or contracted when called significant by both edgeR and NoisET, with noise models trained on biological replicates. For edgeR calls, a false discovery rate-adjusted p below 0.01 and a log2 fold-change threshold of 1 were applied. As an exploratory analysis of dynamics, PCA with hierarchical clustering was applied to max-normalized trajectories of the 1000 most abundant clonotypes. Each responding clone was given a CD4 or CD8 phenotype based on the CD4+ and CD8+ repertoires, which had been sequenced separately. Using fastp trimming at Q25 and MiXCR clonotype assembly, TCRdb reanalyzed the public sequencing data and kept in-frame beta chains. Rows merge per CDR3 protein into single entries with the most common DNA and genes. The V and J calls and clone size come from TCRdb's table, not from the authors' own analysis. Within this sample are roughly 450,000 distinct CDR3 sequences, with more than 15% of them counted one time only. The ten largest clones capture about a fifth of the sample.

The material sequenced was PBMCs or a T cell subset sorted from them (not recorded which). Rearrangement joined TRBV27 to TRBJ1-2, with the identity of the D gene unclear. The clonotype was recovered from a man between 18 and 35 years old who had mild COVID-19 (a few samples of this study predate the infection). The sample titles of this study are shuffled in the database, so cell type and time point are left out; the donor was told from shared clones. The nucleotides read TGTGCCAGCAGTTTATTCGGGCCCAGGAACGCTGGCTACACCTTC. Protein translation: CASSLFGPRNAGYTF.